The 10 T cell receptor beta chains reported below all come from one sample, sequenced in a study of shared clonotypes between healthy human individuals. TCRdb's table, derived via immunoSEQ multiplex PCR, lists solely in-frame clones and lacks some. The table shows around 510,000 clones, with about 96% occurring only once. Sequenced sample: naive CD4+ T cells sorted from blood. Specified subset: CD45RA+ positively selected. The receptor source for this set is a woman aged 25 to 39 in good health.

This chain joins TRBV2 and TRBJ1-2; 7 bases fit TRBD1. The germline V gene encodes CDR1 SNHLY and CDR2 FYNNEI. This CDR3 comprises 13 residues. Trimming at V came to 4 bases and at J to 8 bases, leaving 7 bases not matched to a gene. This CDR3 is CASSGQGSGGYTF. CDR3 coding DNA: TGTGCCAGCAGTGGACAGGGCTCTGGAGGCTACACCTTC.

V is TRBV18 and J is TRBJ2-1; 7 nucleotides agree with TRBD2. This CDR3 contains 14 residues. V shed 3 bases, J shed 9 bases, and the junction held 8 bases outside the gene matches. Germline V CDR1 and CDR2: KGHSH, LQKENI. This CDR3 is CASSPYPRGTEQFF. CDR3 in DNA: TGTGCCAGCTCACCTTACCCGCGGGGGACTGAGCAGTTCTTC.

This chain connects TRBV5-1 to TRBJ2-2; D may match TRBD1 or TRBD2 (7 bases each). The V end lost 4 bases, the J end lost 5 bases, and 18 bases lay between the germline ends. The CDR3 totals 16 residues. Germline assignment: CDR1 SGHRS and CDR2 YFSETQ. CDR3 sequence (DNA): TGCGCCAGCAGCGGGACTAAAGGGGGCGGTACCGGGGAGCTGTTTTTT. Translated: CASSGTKGGGTGELFF.

The chain carries TRBV5-1 and TRBJ2-6, with TRBD1 as a possible D gene (5 bases). This CDR3 contains 17 residues. Trimming removed 1 base at V and 0 bases at J, with 11 bases between. Per germline, CDR1 SGHRS and CDR2 YFSETQ. The CDR3 here is CASSLTGRSSGANVLTF. Written as DNA, the CDR3 is TGCGCCAGCAGCTTGACAGGTCGCAGCTCTGGGGCCAACGTCCTGACTTTC.

The genes are TRBV4-2 and TRBJ1-2; perhaps TRBD1 as D (5 bases). Trimming removed 1 base from V and 6 bases from J, with 12 bases in between. CDR1 and CDR2 (germline): LGHNA, YNFKEQ. The CDR3 runs 14 residues. CDR3 sequence (DNA): TGTGCCAGCAGCCAAGTCCAGGGCTTTGATGGCTACACCTTC. Translated: CASSQVQGFDGYTF.

The V gene is TRBV9, the J gene TRBJ2-7; maybe TRBD2 (6 bases). Germline CDR1 and CDR2: SGDLS and YYNGEE. The CDR3 totals 15 residues. The V end was cut by 3 bases, the J end by 2 bases, with 15 bases between. CDR3 amino acids: CASSALGTSTYEQYF. The CDR3 nucleotides read TGTGCCAGCAGCGCCCTCGGGACTTCCACCTACGAGCAGTACTTC.

The chain joins TRBV30 to TRBJ2-2, with D uncertain. The CDR3 loop spans 13 amino acids. V lost 4 bases and J lost 1, with 7 bases in between. CDR1 GTSNPN and CDR2 SVGIG come from the germline V gene (reference sequence). The CDR3: CAWKAMNTGELFF. CDR3 coding DNA: TGTGCCTGGAAGGCGATGAACACCGGGGAGCTGTTTTTT.

The chain recombines TRBV4-1 with TRBJ2-5, with TRBD2 matching over 12 bases. The junction had 8 bases not matched to a gene; V was cut back by 1 base and J by 11 bases. The V gene's germline CDR1 is MGHRA and CDR2 YSYEKL. The CDR3 loop spans 15 amino acids. CDR3 in amino acids: CASSQGLAGAGEQYF. The CDR3 DNA is TGCGCCAGCAGCCAAGGACTAGCGGGGGCTGGGGAGCAGTACTTC.

V usage is TRBV28 and J usage is TRBJ1-5, with 12 nucleotides matching TRBD1. Trimming removed 6 bases from V and 7 bases from J; junction bases left unmatched: 4. The CDR3 is 14 residues long. Germline loops: CDR1 MDHEN, CDR2 SYDVKM. The CDR3 DNA sequence: TGTGCCAGCAGGGGACAGGGGGCGATACAGCCCCAGCATTTT. Amino acids: CASRGQGAIQPQHF.

This sequence joins TRBV28 and TRBJ1-1; D not resolved. V lost 7 bases and J lost 6, with 6 bases in between. From germline, CDR1 is MDHEN and CDR2 SYDVKM. The CDR3 covers 10 residues. Here the CDR3 reads CASIGSEAFF. As DNA, the CDR3 is TGTGCCAGCATCGGGTCTGAAGCTTTCTTT. The whole variable domain, filled in from reference TRBV28 and TRBJ1-1, reads DVKVTQSSRYLVKRTGEKVFLECVQDMDHENMFWYRQDPGLGLRLIYFSYDVKMKEKGDIPEGYSVSREKKERFSLILESASTNQTSMYLCASIGSEAFFGQGTRLTVV.